This T cell receptor (beta chain) appears in the sequencing data of a study of T-cell reconstitution after alpha-beta-depleted transplantation in children. A TCRbeta library incorporating unique molecular identifiers was prepared. TCRdb recomputed calls from the PCR reads with MiXCR, one row per CDR3 protein. Of around 450,000 distinct CDR3 sequences detected, roughly a tenth appear once; the ten largest clones hold around 2.2%. This CDR3 is built from 13 residues. Germline-derived CDR1 and CDR2 are DFQATT and SNEGSKA (reference sequence). Trimming cost V 1 base and J 3 bases; bases outside gene matches: 0.

V gene TRBV20-1 combines with J gene TRBJ2-7; TRBD2 aligns across 10 bases. Sequenced material: PBMCs, taken before TCRalphabeta/CD19-depleted stem cell transplant. This clonotype originated in a child younger than 10 with inherited bone marrow failure, due to receive a stem cell transplant. The CDR3 bases are TGCAGTGCTAGAGGGACTAGCGGCTACGAGCAGTACTTC. Translating it yields CSARGTSGYEQYF.